This T cell receptor (beta chain) came from a study of graft-versus-host responses after intestinal transplantation. Profiled with immunoSEQ multiplex PCR; TCRdb holds only in-frame clones, not every one. The sample carries roughly 20,000 clones, about half recorded once. The V gene lost 3 bases and the J gene lost 8 bases, with 14 bases spanning the gap. This CDR3 region has 15 residues. CDR1 is SNHLY, CDR2 FYNNEI, per germline. The source was alloreactive CD4+ T cells from a mixed lymphocyte reaction culture, collected before intestinal transplant. The subset is: CFSE-low proliferating T cells sorted from roughly six-day pre-transplant mixed lymphocyte reaction (GvH or HvG direction). The source is a human patient who received an intestinal transplant. The J gene is TRBJ1-6, the V gene TRBV2; D possibly corresponds to TRBD1 (5 bases). CDR3 sequence: CASSDLQVPHSPLHF. CDR3 in DNA: TGTGCCAGCAGTGATTTACAGGTGCCTCATTCACCCCTCCACTTT. Variable domain in full (rest from reference TRBV2 and TRBJ1-6): EPEVTQTPSHQVTQMGQEVILRCVPISNHLYFYWYRQILGQKVEFLVSFYNNEISEKSEIFDDQFSVERPDGSNFTLKIRSTKLEDSAMYFCASSDLQVPHSPLHFGNGTRLTVT.